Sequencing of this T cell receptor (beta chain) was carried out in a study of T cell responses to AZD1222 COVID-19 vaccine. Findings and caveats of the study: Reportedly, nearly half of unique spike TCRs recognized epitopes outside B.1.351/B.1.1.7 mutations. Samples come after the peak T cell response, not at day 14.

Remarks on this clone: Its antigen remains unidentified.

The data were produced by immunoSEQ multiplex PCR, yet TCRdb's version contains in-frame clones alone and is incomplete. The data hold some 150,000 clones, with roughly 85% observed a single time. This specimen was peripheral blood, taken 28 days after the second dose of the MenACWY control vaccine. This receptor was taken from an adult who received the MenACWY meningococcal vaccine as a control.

CDR3 in DNA: TGTGCCAGCAGCCCAAGGGGGAGGGGCTCCGATTATTCACCCCTCCACTTT. Residues: CASSPRGRGSDYSPLHF. The rearrangement links TRBV7-6 to TRBJ1-6, with D tentatively TRBD1 (6 bases). There are 17 residues in the CDR3. Germline-derived CDR1 and CDR2 are SGHVS and FNYEAQ. Trimming removed 5 bases at V and 8 bases at J, with 22 bases between.